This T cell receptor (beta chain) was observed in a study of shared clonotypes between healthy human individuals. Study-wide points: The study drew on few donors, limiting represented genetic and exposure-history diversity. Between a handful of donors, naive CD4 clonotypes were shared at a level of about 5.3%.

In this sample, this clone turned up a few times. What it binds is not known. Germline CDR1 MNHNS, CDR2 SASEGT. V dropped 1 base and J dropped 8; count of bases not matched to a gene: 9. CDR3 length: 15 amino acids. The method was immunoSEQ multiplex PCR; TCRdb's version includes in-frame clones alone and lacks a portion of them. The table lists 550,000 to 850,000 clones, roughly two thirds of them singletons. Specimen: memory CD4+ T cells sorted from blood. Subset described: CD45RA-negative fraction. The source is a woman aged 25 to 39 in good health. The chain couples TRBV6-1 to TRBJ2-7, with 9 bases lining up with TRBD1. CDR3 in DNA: TGTGCCAGCAGTGAAGGGGGACAGGGAGCAAAAAAGCAGTACTTC. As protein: CASSEGGQGAKKQYF.